Below are 18 T cell receptor beta chains sequenced from a single sample in a study of Ad26.COV2.S vaccination and SARS-CoV-2 variants. Some clones are missing from TCRdb's copy, which holds only in-frame ones; the method was immunoSEQ multiplex PCR. The sample includes 150,000 to 200,000 clones, 87% seen only once; the top ten take less than 6%. The sequenced sample was peripheral blood, obtained after recovery from COVID-19. These TCRs come from a human donor who had recovered from COVID-19.

This chain links TRBV7-9 with TRBJ2-5; D unresolved. This CDR3 has 16 amino acids. V lost 5 bases and J lost 2, with 18 bases in between. Germline V lookup: CDR1 SEHNR, CDR2 FQNEAQ (reference sequence). The CDR3 here is CASSQLGRSGQETQYF. DNA of the CDR3: TGTGCCAGCAGCCAACTTGGTAGGAGTGGGCAAGAGACCCAGTACTTC. The full variable domain, in which reference TRBV7-9 and TRBJ2-5 provide the parts outside the CDR3, is DTGVSQNPRHKITKRGQNVTFRCDPISEHNRLYWYRQTLGQGPEFLTYFQNEAQLEKSRLLSDRFSAERPKGSFSTLEIQRTEQGDSAMYLCASSQLGRSGQETQYFGPGTRLLVL.

This clone was picked up one time. The chain is built from TRBV12-3 or TRBV12-4 and TRBJ1-5; maybe TRBD1 (5 bases). The CDR3 contains 12 residues. V was shortened by 6 bases and J by 7 bases, with 10 bases between the two germline ends. The chain's CDR3 is CASRLSGQPQHF. CDR3 DNA sequence: TGTGCCAGCAGACTGTCAGGGCAGCCCCAGCATTTT.

This clone showed up just once. The chain carries TRBV5-4 and TRBJ2-5; TRBD2 might be the D (6 bases). The CDR3 is made up of 15 amino acids. The germline V and J ends were trimmed by 0 bases and 4 bases, with 13 bases remaining between them. Germline values: CDR1 SGHNT, CDR2 YYREEE (reference sequence). The CDR3 DNA follows: TGTGCCAGCAGCTTGGATGTCGGGAGAGGAGAGACCCAGTACTTC. It yields the protein CASSLDVGRGETQYF.

The chain links TRBV11-3 to TRBJ2-3; 9 nucleotides line up with TRBD1. The V gene end was trimmed by 5 bases and the J gene end by 3 bases; junction bases not matched to a gene: 9. The length of the CDR3 is 16 residues. Germline V gene lookup returns CDR1 SGHNT and CDR2 YENEEA. CDR3 nucleotide sequence: TGTGCCAGCAGCCTGGTCGGACAGGGGACGACAGATACGCAGTATTTT. This gives the protein CASSLVGQGTTDTQYF.

V is TRBV7-3 and J is TRBJ1-1, with D possibly matching TRBD1 (5 bases). V was trimmed by 2 bases and J by 3 bases, leaving 7 bases between them. Germline lookup yields CDR1 SGHTA and CDR2 FQGTGA. CDR3 length: 13 residues. DNA for the CDR3: TGTGCCAGCAGCTTAGACAGCGACACTGAAGCTTTCTTT. This codes for CASSLDSDTEAFF.

CDR3 loop: CASSLPTGGNYGYTF. The CDR3 DNA follows: TGTGCCAGCAGTCTACCGACAGGGGGAAACTATGGCTACACCTTC. The gene calls are TRBV28 and TRBJ1-2; 9 nucleotides match TRBD1. Per the germline V gene, CDR1 is MDHEN and CDR2 is SYDVKM. The CDR3 loop spans 15 amino acids. V lost 5 bases and J lost 2; bases outside the gene matches: 6.

This clone was detected only a few times. The rearrangement links TRBV11-3 to TRBJ2-7; a possible D gene is TRBD2 (5 bases). V was shortened by 0 bases and J by 6 bases, with 15 bases between the two germline ends. There are 15 residues in the CDR3. Germline values: CDR1 SGHNT, CDR2 YENEEA. This CDR3 reads CASSLDSVDQREQYF. The CDR3 nucleotides are TGTGCCAGCAGCTTAGATAGCGTAGACCAACGCGAGCAGTACTTC.

The gene calls are TRBV7-3 and TRBJ2-1; D unresolved. The germline V gene has CDR1 SGHTA and CDR2 FQGTGA. The V end was cut by 2 bases, the J end by 4 bases, with 3 bases between. The CDR3 is 12 amino acids. The CDR3: CASSLGYNEQFF. CDR3 in DNA: TGTGCCAGCAGCTTAGGATACAATGAGCAGTTCTTC.

This clone has only a few counts. The chain uses TRBV7-2 and TRBJ2-3, with D perhaps matching TRBD2 (6 bases). Trimming left V 1 base short and J 9 bases short, with 17 bases between. From germline, CDR1 is SGHTA and CDR2 FQGNSA. The CDR3 extends over 15 amino acids. The CDR3 is CASSLVGGRKETQYF. In DNA, the CDR3 is TGTGCCAGCAGCTTAGTCGGAGGGCGGAAGGAGACGCAGTATTTT.

This clone was counted a few times. The chain employs TRBV10-3 and TRBJ2-7; D not resolved. Deletions cut 2 bases from V and 0 bases from J, with 8 bases between. CDR3 size: 14 residues. The germline V gene has CDR1 ENHRY and CDR2 SYGVKD. The CDR3 DNA is TGTGCCATCAGTGAGCCCTCGCGCTCCTACGAGCAGTACTTC. Its translation: CAISEPSRSYEQYF.

This clone has ten or more counts. The V gene is TRBV5-1, the J gene TRBJ2-1; 7 bases match TRBD2. Trimming removed 3 bases from V and 4 bases from J; junction bases left unmatched: 10. This CDR3 spans 16 amino acids. Germline CDR1 reads SGHRS; CDR2 reads YFSETQ. The CDR3 nucleotides are TGCGCCAGCAGCTCCTTTGGCGGGGGAGATTACAATGAGCAGTTCTTC. It translates to CASSSFGGGDYNEQFF. The whole variable domain, remainder taken from reference TRBV5-1 and TRBJ2-1, is KAGVTQTPRYLIKTRGQQVTLSCSPISGHRSVSWYQQTPGQGLQFLFEYFSETQRNKGNFPGRFSGRQFSNSRSEMNVSTLELGDSALYLCASSSFGGGDYNEQFFGPGTRLTVL.

The CDR3 DNA reads TGTGCTAGTTCCCCGGGACCCCTAGCGGCTGCCAAAAACATTCAGTACTTC. Its protein product is CASSPGPLAAAKNIQYF. The J gene is TRBJ2-4, the V gene TRBV12-5, with 7 bases identical to TRBD2. V gave up 8 bases and J gave up 1 base; unmatched junction bases: 14. CDR1 and CDR2 from the germline V gene are LGHNT and FRNRAP. The CDR3 is 17 residues long.

This clone was detected only once. The V and J genes are TRBV4-1 and TRBJ1-2; D is unresolved. Trimming took 0 bases from V and 10 from J, leaving 15 bases between them. Germline V gene lookup returns CDR1 MGHRA and CDR2 YSYEKL. This CDR3 is built from 14 residues. For the CDR3, the DNA is TGCGCCAGCAGCCAAGAAGGGTATTTGAGGGACTACACCTTC. It encodes CASSQEGYLRDYTF.

This chain links TRBV7-9 with TRBJ1-2, with D hard to call. Trimming removed 6 bases at V and 8 bases at J, with 34 bases between. CDR3 size: 19 residues. Germline CDR1 reads SEHNR; CDR2 reads FQNEAQ (reference sequence). CDR3 nucleotides: TGTGCCAGCAGTTCCACCGTCGACCCTCGGGCCCCCACAGTCGTGGGCTACACCTTC. Its protein product is CASSSTVDPRAPTVVGYTF.

The sample holds a few counts of this clone. The rearrangement joins TRBV6-2 or TRBV6-3 to TRBJ1-5, with D hard to call. Trimming removed 4 bases from V and 6 bases from J, with 10 bases in between. The CDR3 is 13 residues long. CDR1 is MNHEY, CDR2 SVGEGT, per germline. The CDR3 DNA sequence: TGTGCCAGCAGTTTTTTTGAAGGTCAGCCCCAGCATTTT. It encodes CASSFFEGQPQHF.

The J gene is TRBJ2-1, the V gene TRBV30; D gene uncertain. Germline loops: CDR1 GTSNPN, CDR2 SVGIG (reference sequence). The CDR3 has 15 residues. Trimming left V 3 bases short and J 2 bases short, with 14 bases between. The CDR3 reads CAWRTPARAYNEQFF. CDR3 DNA sequence: TGTGCCTGGAGGACCCCAGCACGGGCCTACAATGAGCAGTTCTTC.

This chain connects TRBV5-5 to TRBJ1-3, with D maybe TRBD1 (5 bases). CDR1 and CDR2 from the germline V gene are SGHKS and YYEKEE (reference sequence). This CDR3 is 17 amino acids long. V was cut by 0 bases and J by 8 bases, with 21 bases left in between. CDR3 region: CASSLVPTVSLGDTIYF. The CDR3 region has the DNA TGTGCCAGCAGCTTGGTCCCGACAGTTTCACTGGGGGACACCATATATTTT.

The gene calls are TRBV7-2 and TRBJ1-2, with D possibly TRBD1 on 5 matching bases. Trimming stripped 5 bases from V and 5 bases from J, with 12 bases between. The germline gives CDR1 SGHTA, CDR2 FQGNSA. The CDR3 is 13 residues long. CDR3 loop: CASSPIGAYGYTF. The DNA for the CDR3 is TGTGCCAGCAGCCCTATAGGGGCTTATGGCTACACCTTC.